The clone carrying this T cell receptor (beta chain) was detected a few times. This CDR3 is 13 amino acids long. Trimming stripped 5 bases from V and 6 bases from J, with 11 bases between. Germline assignment: CDR1 MNHEY and CDR2 SVGAGI. This sample stems from a study of T cell responses to AZD1222 COVID-19 vaccine. Clones were sequenced by immunoSEQ multiplex PCR, and TCRdb holds only the in-frame ones, with some missing. The sample lists tens of thousands of clones, roughly three quarters occurring once. The sequence was obtained from an adult in good health. The material was peripheral blood, obtained on day 0 of MenACWY control vaccination. V and J are TRBV6-5 and TRBJ2-1; D tentatively reads TRBD1 or TRBD2 (5 bases each). The CDR3 DNA follows: TGTGCCAGCAGTCGCCCTGGGGGCAATGAGCAGTTCTTC. Amino acid sequence: CASSRPGGNEQFF.